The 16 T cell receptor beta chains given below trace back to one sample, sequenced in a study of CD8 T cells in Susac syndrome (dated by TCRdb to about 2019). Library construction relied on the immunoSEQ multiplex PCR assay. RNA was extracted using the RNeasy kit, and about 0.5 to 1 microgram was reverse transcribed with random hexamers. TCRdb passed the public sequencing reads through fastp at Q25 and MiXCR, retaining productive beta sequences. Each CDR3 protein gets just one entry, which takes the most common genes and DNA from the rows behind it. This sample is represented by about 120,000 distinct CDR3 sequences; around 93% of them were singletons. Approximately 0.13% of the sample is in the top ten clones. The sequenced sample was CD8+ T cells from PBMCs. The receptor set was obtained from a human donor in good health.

CDR3 in DNA: TGTGCCAGCAGTGCCCGGGACAGGGACTACACCTTC. This codes for CASSARDRDYTF. This chain joins TRBV6-5 and TRBJ1-2; TRBD1 aligns across 9 bases. CDR3 length: 12 amino acids. CDR1 is MNHEY and CDR2 is SVGAGI in the germline V gene. The V gene end was trimmed by 5 bases and the J gene end by 10 bases; junction bases not matched to a gene: 5.

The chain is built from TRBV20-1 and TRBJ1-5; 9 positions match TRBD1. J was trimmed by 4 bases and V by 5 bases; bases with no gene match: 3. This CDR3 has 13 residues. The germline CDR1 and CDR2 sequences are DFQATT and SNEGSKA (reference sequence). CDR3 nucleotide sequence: TGCAGTGCTGGACAGGGGATGAATCAGCCCCAGCATTTT. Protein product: CSAGQGMNQPQHF.

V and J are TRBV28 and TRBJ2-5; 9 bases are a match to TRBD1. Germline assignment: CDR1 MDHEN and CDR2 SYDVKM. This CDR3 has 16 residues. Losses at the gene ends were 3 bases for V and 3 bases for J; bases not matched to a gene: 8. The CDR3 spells CASSFVTGGAEETQYF. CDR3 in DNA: TGTGCCAGCAGTTTCGTTACAGGGGGCGCGGAAGAGACCCAGTACTTC.

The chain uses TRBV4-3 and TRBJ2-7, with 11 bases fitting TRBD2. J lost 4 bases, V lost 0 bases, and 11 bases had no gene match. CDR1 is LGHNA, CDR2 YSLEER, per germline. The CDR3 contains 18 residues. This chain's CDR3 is CASSQDFPGIAGGYEQYF. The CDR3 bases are TGCGCCAGCAGCCAAGATTTCCCCGGTATAGCGGGAGGGTACGAGCAGTACTTC.

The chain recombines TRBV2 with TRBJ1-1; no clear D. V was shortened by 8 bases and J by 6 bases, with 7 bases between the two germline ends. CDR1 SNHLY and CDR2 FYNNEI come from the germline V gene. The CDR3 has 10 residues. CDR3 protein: CASEIAEAFF. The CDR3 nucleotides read TGTGCCAGCGAAATCGCTGAAGCTTTCTTT. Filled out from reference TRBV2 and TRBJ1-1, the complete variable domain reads EPEVTQTPSHQVTQMGQEVILRCVPISNHLYFYWYRQILGQKVEFLVSFYNNEISEKSEIFDDQFSVERPDGSNFTLKIRSTKLEDSAMYFCASEIAEAFFGQGTRLTVV.

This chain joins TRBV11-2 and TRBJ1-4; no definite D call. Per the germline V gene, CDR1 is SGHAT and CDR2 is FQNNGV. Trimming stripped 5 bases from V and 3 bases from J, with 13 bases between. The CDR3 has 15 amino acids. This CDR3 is CASSPGRTSNEKLFF. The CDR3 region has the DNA TGTGCCAGCAGCCCGGGAAGGACGTCTAATGAAAAACTGTTTTTT. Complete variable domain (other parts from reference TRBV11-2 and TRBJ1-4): EAGVAQSPRYKIIEKRQSVAFWCNPISGHATLYWYQQILGQGPKLLIQFQNNGVVDDSQLPKDRFSAERLKGVDSTLKIQPAKLEDSAVYLCASSPGRTSNEKLFFGSGTQLSVL.

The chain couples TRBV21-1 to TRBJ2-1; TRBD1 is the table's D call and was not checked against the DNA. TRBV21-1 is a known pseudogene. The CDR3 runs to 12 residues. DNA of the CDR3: TGTGCCAGCAGCAAAGAGGGCGGTGAGCAGTTCTTC. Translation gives CASSKEGGEQFF.

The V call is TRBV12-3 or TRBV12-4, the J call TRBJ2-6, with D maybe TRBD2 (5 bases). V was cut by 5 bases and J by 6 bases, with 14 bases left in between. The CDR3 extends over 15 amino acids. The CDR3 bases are TGTGCCAGCAGTCGGTCGAGCGGATTGGCCAACGTCCTGACTTTC. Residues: CASSRSSGLANVLTF.

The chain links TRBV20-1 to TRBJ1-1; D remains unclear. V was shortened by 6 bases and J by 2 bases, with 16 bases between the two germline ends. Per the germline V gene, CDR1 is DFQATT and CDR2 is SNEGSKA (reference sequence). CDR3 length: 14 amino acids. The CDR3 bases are TGCAGTGCCCTGAGGCCGCAGACTAACACTGAAGCTTTCTTT. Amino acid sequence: CSALRPQTNTEAFF.

This chain's CDR3 is CSLFWAGELFF. CDR3 coding DNA: TGCAGCCTTTTTTGGGCCGGGGAGCTGTTTTTT. The J gene is TRBJ2-2, the V gene TRBV20-1; D gene uncertain. The CDR3 runs to 11 residues. The germline V gene has CDR1 DFQATT and CDR2 SNEGSKA (reference sequence).

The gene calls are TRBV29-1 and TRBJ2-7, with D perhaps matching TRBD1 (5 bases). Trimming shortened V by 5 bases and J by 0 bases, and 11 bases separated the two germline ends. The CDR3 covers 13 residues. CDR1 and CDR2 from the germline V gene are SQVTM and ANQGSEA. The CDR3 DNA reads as TGCAGCGTTACCCCCGACAGCTCCTACGAGCAGTACTTC. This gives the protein CSVTPDSSYEQYF.

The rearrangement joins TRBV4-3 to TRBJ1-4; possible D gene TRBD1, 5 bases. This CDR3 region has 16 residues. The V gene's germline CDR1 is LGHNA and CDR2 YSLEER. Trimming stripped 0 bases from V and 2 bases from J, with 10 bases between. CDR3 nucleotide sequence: TGCGCCAGCAGCCAAGATGGGGGTTTTACTAATGAAAAACTGTTTTTT. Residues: CASSQDGGFTNEKLFF.

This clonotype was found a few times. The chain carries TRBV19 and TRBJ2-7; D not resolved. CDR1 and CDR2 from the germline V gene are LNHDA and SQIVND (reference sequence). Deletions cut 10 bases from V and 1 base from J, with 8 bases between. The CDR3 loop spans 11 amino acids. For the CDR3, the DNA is TGTGCCACCGCTGTTTCCTACGAGCAGTACTTC. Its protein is CATAVSYEQYF. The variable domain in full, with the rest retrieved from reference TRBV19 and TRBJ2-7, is DGGITQSPKYLFRKEGQNVTLSCEQNLNHDAMYWYRQDPGQGLRLIYYSQIVNDFQKGDIAEGYSVSREKKESFPLTVTSAQKNPTAFYLCATAVSYEQYFGPGTRLTVT.

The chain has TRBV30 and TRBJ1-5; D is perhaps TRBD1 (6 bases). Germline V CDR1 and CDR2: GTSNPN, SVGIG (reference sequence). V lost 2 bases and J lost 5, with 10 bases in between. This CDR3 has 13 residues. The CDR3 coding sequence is TGTGCCTGGAGTAGGGGGGCCCATCAGCCCCAGCATTTT. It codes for CAWSRGAHQPQHF.

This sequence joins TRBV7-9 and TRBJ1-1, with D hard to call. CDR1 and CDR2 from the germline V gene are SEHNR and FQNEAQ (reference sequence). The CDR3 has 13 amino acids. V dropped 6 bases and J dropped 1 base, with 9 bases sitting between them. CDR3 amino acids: CASRKEGNTEAFF. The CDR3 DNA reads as TGTGCCAGCAGAAAAGAAGGGAACACTGAAGCTTTCTTT.

CDR3 protein: CSVVPSREGGVFCQPQHF. CDR3 bases: TGCAGCGTTGTCCCGAGCAGGGAAGGGGGGGTTTTTTGTCAGCCCCAGCATTTT. The chain carries TRBV29-1 and TRBJ1-5, with D possibly being TRBD1 (6 bases). CDR3 size: 18 residues. V dropped 4 bases and J dropped 6 bases, with 28 bases sitting between them. Germline values: CDR1 SQVTM, CDR2 ANQGSEA.